This TCR beta chain was identified during a study of blood T cell repertoires in COVID-19. In the source study's methods: Reference gene primer amplification gave nucleated cell count estimates. Libraries were prepared by immunoSEQ multiplex PCR; TCRdb keeps only in-frame clonotypes and omits some of them. V, J and clone size are taken as reported in that table, and D and trimming were inferred from the DNA itself. Of roughly 150,000 clones in the sample, roughly 84% are singletons; the top ten hold roughly 20%. The germline gives CDR1 LNHDA, CDR2 SQIVND (reference sequence). The CDR3 has 14 residues. V was pared by 3 bases and J by 7 bases, with 15 bases between. This study enrolled people aged roughly 18 to 89 from 20 to 25 US geographic areas.

V gene TRBV19 combines with J gene TRBJ2-5; D possibly corresponds to TRBD2 (7 bases). The sample taken for sequencing was PBMCs or T cells enriched from blood (not recorded which). This clonotype originated in a man in his sixties who had recovered from COVID-19. CDR3 DNA sequence: TGTGCCAGTAGTATCTCCGGGGGGCTGGCGACCCAGTACTTC. This encodes CASSISGGLATQYF.